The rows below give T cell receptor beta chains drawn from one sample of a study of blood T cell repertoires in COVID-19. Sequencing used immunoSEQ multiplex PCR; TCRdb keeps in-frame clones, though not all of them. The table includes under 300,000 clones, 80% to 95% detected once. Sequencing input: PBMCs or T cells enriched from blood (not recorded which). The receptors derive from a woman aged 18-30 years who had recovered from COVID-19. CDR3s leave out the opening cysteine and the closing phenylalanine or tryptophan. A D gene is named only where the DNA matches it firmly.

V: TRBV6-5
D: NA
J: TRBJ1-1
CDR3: ASSPGSTEAF

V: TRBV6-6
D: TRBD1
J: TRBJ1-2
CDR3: ASSKQGALANYGYT

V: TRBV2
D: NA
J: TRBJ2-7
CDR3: ASSASRTAEQY

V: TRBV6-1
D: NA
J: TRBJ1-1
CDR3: ASSDLTVLGAF

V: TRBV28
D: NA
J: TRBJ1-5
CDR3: ASSLSTGKQPQH

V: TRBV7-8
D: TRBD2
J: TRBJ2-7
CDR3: ASSLLIAGGSYEQY

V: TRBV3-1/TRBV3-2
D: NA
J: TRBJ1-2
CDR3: ASNPGVGLGGFYGYT

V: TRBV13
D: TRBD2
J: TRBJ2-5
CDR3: ASSLEFEREETQY

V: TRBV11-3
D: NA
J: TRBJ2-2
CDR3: ASSLFNGELF

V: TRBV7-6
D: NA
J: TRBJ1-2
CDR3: ARGGVGYGYT

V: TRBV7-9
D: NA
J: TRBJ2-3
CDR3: ASSFEQGDTQY

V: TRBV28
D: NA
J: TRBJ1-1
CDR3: ASSLIRDMDSAF

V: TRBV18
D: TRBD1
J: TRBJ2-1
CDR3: ASSPVGTGFLNEQF

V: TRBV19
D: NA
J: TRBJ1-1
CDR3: ASSGDAALNTEAF

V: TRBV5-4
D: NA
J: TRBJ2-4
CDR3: ASSLLSGRDLGNIQY

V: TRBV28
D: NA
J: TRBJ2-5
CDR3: ASSFRETQY

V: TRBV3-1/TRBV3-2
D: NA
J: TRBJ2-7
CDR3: ASSQGTGSDYEQY

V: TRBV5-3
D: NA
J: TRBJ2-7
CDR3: ARSLTGPNPPYEQY

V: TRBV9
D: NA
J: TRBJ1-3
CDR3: ASSPQDRHSGNTIY

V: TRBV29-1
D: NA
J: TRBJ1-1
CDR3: SVSGANTEAF

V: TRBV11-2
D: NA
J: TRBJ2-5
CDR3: ASSLDGPRKDGQETQY

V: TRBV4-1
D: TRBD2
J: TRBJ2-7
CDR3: ASSPKPGRLAGGPTYEQY

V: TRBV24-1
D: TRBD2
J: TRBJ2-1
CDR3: ATSDPLAGGFNEQF

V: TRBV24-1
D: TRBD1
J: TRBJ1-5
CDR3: ATSETRTGLNQPQH

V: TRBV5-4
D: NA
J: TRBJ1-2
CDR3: ASSTGKSASAYGYT

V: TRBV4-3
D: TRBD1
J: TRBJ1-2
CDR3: ASSPTGDHGYT

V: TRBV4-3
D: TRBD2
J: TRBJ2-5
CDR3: ASSQESASGVQETQY

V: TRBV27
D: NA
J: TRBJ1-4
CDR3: ASRTALNEKLF

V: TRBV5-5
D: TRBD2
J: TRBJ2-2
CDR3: ASSSLTSGVTGELF

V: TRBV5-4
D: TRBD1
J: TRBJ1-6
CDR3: ASSLAPGTAYNSPLH

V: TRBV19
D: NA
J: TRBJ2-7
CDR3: ASSSSVGYEQY

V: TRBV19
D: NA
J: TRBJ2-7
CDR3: ASMNLGAPWYEQY

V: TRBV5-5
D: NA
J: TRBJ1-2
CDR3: ASSPTTASYGYT

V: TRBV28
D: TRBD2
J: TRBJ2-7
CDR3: ASSTVRDSGIRKQY